The next 31 T cell receptor beta chains were all read from a single sample in a study of blood T cell repertoires in COVID-19. Produced via immunoSEQ multiplex PCR; TCRdb's table is partial and in-frame only. The profile shows 300,000 to 400,000 clones, about 88% of them singletons. The sample taken for sequencing was peripheral blood. The origin of the receptors is a woman between 70 and 85 years old with COVID-19, enrolled during active disease.

The genes are TRBV5-6 and TRBJ2-1, with TRBD2 matching over 9 bases. Trimming at V came to 2 bases and at J to 9 bases, leaving 9 bases not matched to a gene. The CDR3 covers 15 residues. CDR1 SGHDT and CDR2 YYEEEE come from the germline V gene. The CDR3 is CASSFLRGGMREQFF. For the CDR3, the DNA is TGTGCCAGCAGCTTTTTGCGGGGGGGCATGCGTGAGCAGTTCTTC.

This clone was seen just once. As DNA, the CDR3 is TGTGCCAGCAGCGTAGGGTACCAGGGGGGTAAGGGGAACGAGCAGTACTTC. Residues: CASSVGYQGGKGNEQYF. The J gene is TRBJ2-7, the V gene TRBV9; TRBD1 is a possible D gene (7 bases). This CDR3 comprises 17 residues. Germline CDR1 is SGDLS and CDR2 is YYNGEE. V dropped 0 bases and J dropped 5 bases, with 21 bases sitting between them.

The rearrangement links TRBV6-5 to TRBJ2-7, with a weak D call TRBD1 (5 bases). The V gene lost 1 base and the J gene lost 5 bases, with 12 bases spanning the gap. This CDR3 is built from 14 residues. CDR1 and CDR2 from the germline V gene are MNHEY and SVGAGI. CDR3: CASSYWGARDEQYF. The CDR3 DNA reads as TGTGCCAGCAGTTACTGGGGCGCTAGAGACGAGCAGTACTTC.

The chain employs TRBV21-1 and TRBJ2-1; TRBD1 is the table's D call and was not checked against the DNA. TRBV21-1 is shown as a pseudogene. CDR3 length: 16 residues. The CDR3 loop reads CASSTLATGAFSEQFF. The CDR3 nucleotides read TGTGCCAGCAGCACCCTGGCGACAGGGGCCTTTTCAGAGCAGTTCTTC.

This clone was recorded only once. The J gene is TRBJ1-5, the V gene TRBV4-1; the match to TRBD1 covers 7 bases. After removal of 0 bases from V and 5 bases from J, the junction contained 7 bases not matched to a gene. Germline values: CDR1 MGHRA, CDR2 YSYEKL. This CDR3 has 16 amino acids. CDR3 loop: CASSQDQGGPYQPQHF. As DNA, the CDR3 is TGCGCCAGCAGCCAAGATCAAGGGGGCCCGTATCAGCCCCAGCATTTT.

The rearrangement links TRBV28 to TRBJ1-5, with 7 bases aligning to TRBD1. The CDR3 is 18 amino acids. Germline CDR1 MDHEN, CDR2 SYDVKM. After removal of 6 bases from V and 0 bases from J, the junction contained 14 bases not matched to a gene. The CDR3 is CASSPLQGLSYSNQPQHF. Written as DNA, the CDR3 is TGTGCCAGCAGCCCCCTACAGGGGTTGAGTTATAGCAATCAGCCCCAGCATTTT.

Only a few counts were recorded for this clone. This chain links TRBV23-1 with TRBJ1-3; 8 bases are a match to TRBD1. TRBV23-1 falls under the ORF class, with uncertain function. Trimming cost V 3 bases and J 2 bases; bases outside gene matches: 18. CDR3 length: 20 residues. The CDR3 here is CASSQAVQRDRILAGNTIYF. DNA for the CDR3: TGCGCCAGCAGTCAGGCGGTTCAGAGGGACAGGATTTTAGCTGGAAACACCATATATTTT.

The rearrangement links TRBV4-1 to TRBJ1-2; D is unresolved. Per the germline V gene, CDR1 is MGHRA and CDR2 is YSYEKL. With 0 bases removed from V and 7 bases from J, the gap between germline ends came to 12 bases. This CDR3 has 14 amino acids. The CDR3 nucleotides are TGCGCCAGCAGCCAAGATCAACGGTTCGGTGGCTACACCTTC. Its protein product is CASSQDQRFGGYTF.

This chain links TRBV18 with TRBJ1-1; D unclear. The germline V gene has CDR1 KGHSH and CDR2 LQKENI. This CDR3 has 14 amino acids. V was shortened by 6 bases and J by 1 base, with 12 bases between the two germline ends. The CDR3 protein is CASSPTSGNTEAFF. The CDR3 DNA reads as TGTGCCAGCTCCCCAACCTCAGGGAACACTGAAGCTTTCTTT.

This sequence joins TRBV6-5 and TRBJ2-3; D gene unclear. V shed 6 bases and J shed 0 bases, with 10 bases lying between them. Per germline, CDR1 MNHEY and CDR2 SVGAGI. This CDR3 contains 14 residues. The CDR3 nucleotides read TGTGCCAGCAGCACGCTCACTAGCACAGATACGCAGTATTTT. It encodes CASSTLTSTDTQYF.

This clone was seen once. The chain employs TRBV7-2 and TRBJ1-6; D perhaps matches TRBD1 (5 bases). Germline V lookup: CDR1 SGHTA, CDR2 FQGNSA. The CDR3 has 16 residues. V was trimmed by 5 bases and J by 9 bases, leaving 20 bases between them. This CDR3 reads CASSLAPGKGISPLHF. The CDR3 bases are TGTGCCAGCAGCCTTGCTCCAGGGAAAGGGATTTCACCCCTCCACTTT.

This clone was seen more than once but under ten times. V gene TRBV2 combines with J gene TRBJ2-3; D remains ambiguous. Deletions cut 7 bases from V and 1 base from J, with 9 bases between. The CDR3 has 13 residues. The germline gives CDR1 SNHLY, CDR2 FYNNEI. CDR3 DNA sequence: TGTGCCAGCACCGCGCACGGCACAGATACGCAGTATTTT. It translates to CASTAHGTDTQYF.

The chain has TRBV7-9 and TRBJ1-2; maybe TRBD1 (5 bases). Germline lookup yields CDR1 SEHNR and CDR2 FQNEAQ (reference sequence). This CDR3 region has 14 residues. V dropped 1 base and J dropped 2 bases, with 8 bases sitting between them. The CDR3 nucleotides are TGTGCCAGCAGCTTAGTGACAGTAAACTATGGCTACACCTTC. Its translation is CASSLVTVNYGYTF.

This clone is a singleton in its sample. The chain carries TRBV5-8 and TRBJ1-2; TRBD1 is a possible D gene (6 bases). Per germline, CDR1 SGHTS and CDR2 YDEGEE. CDR3 size: 15 residues. Trimming cost V 4 bases and J 6 bases, with 19 bases left between them. The CDR3 coding sequence is TGTGCCAGCAGCCGAATAAAACAGGGTTCGCATGGCTACACCTTC. It yields the protein CASSRIKQGSHGYTF.

V is TRBV5-1 and J is TRBJ1-6, with a tentative D call TRBD1 (6 bases). Germline V lookup: CDR1 SGHRS, CDR2 YFSETQ. With 5 bases removed from V and 9 bases from J, the gap between germline ends came to 9 bases. The CDR3 length is 12 residues. CDR3: CASRVRGSPLHF. The CDR3, as DNA: TGCGCCAGCAGAGTCAGGGGTTCACCCCTCCACTTT.

The rearrangement links TRBV19 to TRBJ1-2; D is perhaps TRBD1 (5 bases). The germline CDR1 and CDR2 sequences are LNHDA and SQIVND (reference sequence). The CDR3 totals 14 residues. V was cut by 3 bases and J by 5 bases, with 13 bases left in between. The CDR3 sequence: CASSIRGSPYGYTF. CDR3 nucleotide sequence: TGTGCCAGTAGTATTAGGGGCAGTCCATATGGCTACACCTTC.

CDR3 residues: CASSPSSTAEQYF. Written as DNA, the CDR3 is TGTGCCAGCTCACCATCCTCGACAGCCGAGCAGTACTTC. V gene TRBV18 combines with J gene TRBJ2-7; D may be TRBD1 (5 bases). The CDR3 consists of 13 residues. In germline, CDR1 is KGHSH, CDR2 LQKENI. Trimming pared 2 bases from V and 6 bases from J, leaving 11 bases between.

The gene calls are TRBV4-1 and TRBJ1-1; 7 nucleotides match TRBD1. Germline-derived CDR1 and CDR2 are MGHRA and YSYEKL. This CDR3 region has 15 residues. V shed 4 bases, J shed 2 bases, and the junction held 7 bases outside the gene matches. The CDR3, as DNA: TGCGCCAGCAGCCTGGATGGACAGGACAACACTGAAGCTTTCTTT. Its protein is CASSLDGQDNTEAFF.

The gene calls are TRBV4-1 and TRBJ1-6; the D gene is possibly TRBD1 (6 bases). CDR1 and CDR2 from the germline V gene are MGHRA and YSYEKL. The CDR3 runs to 17 residues. V lost 0 bases and J 1 base, leaving 10 bases between the germline ends. The CDR3 DNA reads as TGCGCCAGCAGCCAAGAATGGGGGCGATCCTATAATTCACCCCTCCACTTT. It codes for CASSQEWGRSYNSPLHF.

The CDR3 region is CASIGQGKYEQYF. In nucleotides, the CDR3 is TGTGCCAGCATTGGACAGGGGAAGTACGAGCAGTACTTC. The chain couples TRBV2 to TRBJ2-7, with TRBD1 matching 9 bases. The CDR3 has 13 residues. From germline, CDR1 is SNHLY and CDR2 FYNNEI. V lost 7 bases, J lost 4 bases, and 5 bases stayed unmatched.

V usage is TRBV6-5 and J usage is TRBJ1-1; D uncertain. The germline gives CDR1 MNHEY, CDR2 SVGAGI. The CDR3 extends over 14 amino acids. The V end lost 0 bases, the J end lost 0 bases, and 5 bases lay between the germline ends. CDR3 coding DNA: TGTGCCAGCAGTTACTCCAGGATGAACACTGAAGCTTTCTTT. Encoded protein: CASSYSRMNTEAFF.

The J gene is TRBJ1-2, the V gene TRBV12-2. TRBV12-2 has pseudogene status. The CDR3 is made up of 17 amino acids. CDR3 bases: TGTGCAAGTCGCTCCCGCCTCATAACGGGGGTTAACTATGGCTACACCTTC. Residues: CASRSRLITGVNYGYTF.

The rearrangement uses TRBV5-1 and TRBJ2-7; maybe TRBD2 (6 bases). V gave up 5 bases and J gave up 4 bases, with 13 bases separating them. CDR3 length: 13 residues. Germline V lookup: CDR1 SGHRS, CDR2 YFSETQ. The DNA of the CDR3 is TGCGCCAGCAGTATCGGACGGGAGTACGAGCAGTACTTC. This sequence encodes CASSIGREYEQYF.

The chain employs TRBV5-1 and TRBJ2-1; D might be TRBD2 (7 bases). The length of the CDR3 is 16 residues. Trimming removed 0 bases from V and 5 bases from J, with 15 bases in between. CDR1 is SGHRS and CDR2 is YFSETQ in the germline V gene. This CDR3 reads CASSLAQTGGHNEQFF. CDR3 DNA: TGCGCCAGCAGCTTGGCCCAAACGGGGGGCCACAATGAGCAGTTCTTC.

For the CDR3, the DNA is TGTGCCAGCAGAGAACAGGGGGCGTTTGGGGAGACCCAGTACTTC. Its protein is CASREQGAFGETQYF. The chain carries TRBV11-2 and TRBJ2-5, with 9 bases that match TRBD1. The V segment lost 6 bases and the J segment 5 bases; nucleotides outside the gene matches: 10. Looked up from germline, CDR1 is SGHAT and CDR2 is FQNNGV. This CDR3 has 15 amino acids.

The chain carries TRBV7-2 and TRBJ2-3; 9 bases match TRBD2. This CDR3 has 15 residues. V trimming: 1 base; J trimming: 3 bases; junction bases outside the gene matches: 2. Germline CDR1 reads SGHTA; CDR2 reads FQGNSA. CDR3 residues: CASSLGGGATDTQYF. CDR3 nucleotides: TGTGCCAGCAGCTTAGGCGGGGGGGCGACAGATACGCAGTATTTT.

The CDR3: CASSPRQGKTEAFF. DNA of the CDR3: TGTGCCAGTAGTCCCCGACAGGGTAAAACTGAAGCTTTCTTT. The V gene is TRBV19, the J gene TRBJ1-1, with TRBD1 identical over 7 bases. The ends lost 5 bases at V and 5 bases at J; junction bases unmatched: 8. There are 14 residues in the CDR3. Germline lookup yields CDR1 LNHDA and CDR2 SQIVND (reference sequence). Using reference TRBV19 and TRBJ1-1 for the parts outside the CDR3, the full variable domain is DGGITQSPKYLFRKEGQNVTLSCEQNLNHDAMYWYRQDPGQGLRLIYYSQIVNDFQKGDIAEGYSVSREKKESFPLTVTSAQKNPTAFYLCASSPRQGKTEAFFGQGTRLTVV.

This chain joins TRBV9 and TRBJ2-5, with 10 bases identical to TRBD2. This CDR3 has 18 amino acids. From germline, CDR1 is SGDLS and CDR2 YYNGEE. The V segment lost 0 bases and the J segment 2 bases; nucleotides outside the gene matches: 10. The CDR3 loop reads CASSVGTSGRARQETQYF. The CDR3 DNA follows: TGTGCCAGCAGCGTAGGGACTAGCGGTCGGGCCCGACAAGAGACCCAGTACTTC.

The chain links TRBV9 to TRBJ2-1; tentative D call: TRBD2 (6 bases). V dropped 3 bases and J dropped 0 bases, with 25 bases sitting between them. The CDR3 runs 20 residues. Germline V gene data show CDR1 as SGDLS and CDR2 as YYNGEE. CDR3 bases: TGTGCCAGCAGCGACGGCTCGGGAGTTAGCTGGGCCAGCTCCTACAATGAGCAGTTCTTC. Translated: CASSDGSGVSWASSYNEQFF. Full variable domain (missing parts from reference TRBV9 and TRBJ2-1): DSGVTQTPKHLITATGQRVTLRCSPRSGDLSVYWYQQSLDQGLQFLIQYYNGEERAKGNILERFSAQQFPDLHSELNLSSLELGDSALYFCASSDGSGVSWASSYNEQFFGPGTRLTVL.

The chain uses TRBV5-4 and TRBJ1-1; D unresolved. The germline V gene has CDR1 SGHNT and CDR2 YYREEE (reference sequence). The V end was cut by 0 bases, the J end by 3 bases, with 9 bases between. This CDR3 spans 14 amino acids. CDR3 in amino acids: CASSLGLTDTEAFF. CDR3 DNA sequence: TGTGCCAGCAGCTTGGGTCTTACAGACACTGAAGCTTTCTTT.

The gene calls are TRBV11-2 and TRBJ1-4; D perhaps matches TRBD1 (6 bases). V was clipped by 1 base and J by 10 bases, with 13 bases between them. There are 14 residues in the CDR3. The germline CDR1 and CDR2 sequences are SGHAT and FQNNGV. The CDR3 coding sequence is TGTGCCAGCAGCTTAGTAGGGGGGGTTGGAAAACTGTTTTTT. Residues: CASSLVGGVGKLFF. Supplemented by reference TRBV11-2 and TRBJ1-4, the full variable domain reads EAGVAQSPRYKIIEKRQSVAFWCNPISGHATLYWYQQILGQGPKLLIQFQNNGVVDDSQLPKDRFSAERLKGVDSTLKIQPAKLEDSAVYLCASSLVGGVGKLFFGSGTQLSVL.